The clone carrying this T cell receptor (beta chain) has ten or more counts. The diagnosis combined clinical symptoms, thyroxine, TRAb, thyroid ultrasound and orbital computed tomography scans. It was from roughly 10 ml of fresh peripheral blood that the PBMCs came. This sample was taken from a study of Graves' ophthalmopathy and Graves' hyperthyroidism. TCR beta CDR3 amplification used RNA transcripts. RT-PCR with HTBI primers came first, then second-round multiplex PCR. One entry per CDR3 protein, called by TCRdb with MiXCR from the multiplex PCR reads. The table lists under 200,000 distinct CDR3 sequences, 30% to 45% of them singletons. This CDR3 has 15 amino acids. Trimming removed 1 base at V and 5 bases at J, with 12 bases between. CDR1 and CDR2 from the germline V gene are SGHTA and FQGNSA.

The chain combines TRBV7-2 with TRBJ1-5; a weak D match, TRBD1 (5 bases). Sample: peripheral blood. The receptor was isolated from a woman aged 35 to 49 with Graves' ophthalmopathy. As DNA, the CDR3 is TGTGCCAGCAGCTTAGGGGGGGGGGGATATCAGCCCCAGCATTTT. Encoded protein: CASSLGGGGYQPQHF. The whole variable domain, remainder taken from reference TRBV7-2 and TRBJ1-5, is GAGVSQSPSNKVTEKGKDVELRCDPISGHTALYWYRQSLGQGLEFLIYFQGNSAPDKSGLPSDRFSAERTGGSVSTLTIQRTQQEDSAVYLCASSLGGGGYQPQHFGDGTRLSIL.